The present TCR beta chain was sequenced within a study of response to subunit inactivated influenza vaccine. V trimming: 0 bases; J trimming: 9 bases; junction bases outside the gene matches: 19. Germline CDR1 and CDR2: MRHNA and SNTAGT. This CDR3 comprises 19 residues. TCRdb fed the RT-PCR reads into MiXCR, producing one record per CDR3 protein. The sample yields 800,000 or so distinct CDR3 sequences, 21% seen once. The sequenced sample was PBMCs from blood, obtained around 5 days after vaccination. The source of this sequence is a man between 45 and 60 years old who received an inactivated influenza vaccine. The V gene is TRBV6-4, the J gene TRBJ2-1, with 8 bases fitting TRBD2. CDR3 loop: CASSDSDVGTSPPRCEQFF. In DNA, the CDR3 is TGTGCCAGCAGTGACTCGGACGTCGGGACTAGTCCCCCTCGGTGTGAGCAGTTCTTC.